This passage covers 11 T cell receptor beta chains from one sample sequenced in a study of blood T cell repertoires in COVID-19. The repertoire was sequenced with immunoSEQ multiplex PCR; TCRdb's copy has only in-frame clones and lacks some. The sample comprises hundreds of thousands of clones, roughly 87% of which are singletons, and just over 7% rests with the top ten. Material for sequencing was peripheral blood. The receptors shown here come from a man aged 55 to 70 who had recovered from COVID-19.

The rearrangement uses TRBV7-9 and TRBJ2-7; D is undetermined. The CDR3 is made up of 13 amino acids. V gave up 5 bases and J gave up 6 bases, with 14 bases separating them. The V gene's germline CDR1 is SEHNR and CDR2 FQNEAQ (reference sequence). The CDR3 DNA reads as TGTGCCAGCAGCCCTCAGACAACGACCGAGCAGTACGTC. This gives the protein CASSPQTTTEQYV.

The rearrangement joins TRBV30 to TRBJ2-2; 8 nucleotides align to TRBD2. The germline V gene encodes CDR1 GTSNPN and CDR2 SVGIG (reference sequence). There are 19 residues in the CDR3. Trimming cost V 2 bases and J 4 bases; bases outside gene matches: 18. CDR3 coding DNA: TGTGCCTGGAGTCGCCTCAAATCCGGGACTAGGCGCCGCACCGGGGAGCTGTTTTTT. Translation gives CAWSRLKSGTRRRTGELFF.

The chain recombines TRBV11-2 with TRBJ2-5; possible D gene TRBD2, 5 bases. The V end was cut by 5 bases, the J end by 5 bases, with 15 bases between. The length of the CDR3 is 14 residues. Germline V CDR1 and CDR2: SGHAT, FQNNGV. DNA for the CDR3: TGTGCCAGCAGCCGCGGACTGGCTGGGGAGACCCAGTACTTC. Amino acid sequence: CASSRGLAGETQYF.

The CDR3 bases are TGCGCCAGCGGCCTAGTGGGCGGGGGAGCAGATACGCAGTATTTT. Translating it yields CASGLVGGGADTQYF. The rearrangement links TRBV5-1 to TRBJ2-3, with 7 bases fitting TRBD2. Per germline, CDR1 SGHRS and CDR2 YFSETQ. Trimming took 7 bases from V and 4 from J; bases not matched to a gene: 12. The CDR3 is made up of 15 amino acids.

The V gene is TRBV5-5, the J gene TRBJ1-1, with 10 positions matching TRBD1. The CDR3 extends over 14 amino acids. V shed 3 bases, J shed 3 bases, and the junction held 2 bases outside the gene matches. Germline CDR1 and CDR2: SGHKS and YYEKEE (reference sequence). CDR3 sequence reads: CASSSGQGDTEAFF. As DNA, the CDR3 is TGTGCCAGCAGCTCAGGACAGGGGGACACTGAAGCTTTCTTT.

The chain combines TRBV12-5 with TRBJ2-3, with D perhaps TRBD2 (6 bases). This CDR3 has 13 residues. In germline, CDR1 is LGHNT, CDR2 FRNRAP. V was shortened by 0 bases and J by 8 bases, with 9 bases between the two germline ends. The CDR3 region is CASGLVWGGTQYF. The CDR3 coding sequence is TGTGCTAGTGGTTTGGTATGGGGAGGTACGCAGTATTTT.

The chain joins TRBV2 to TRBJ2-7, with D tentatively TRBD2 (5 bases). Trimming stripped 2 bases from V and 6 bases from J, with 11 bases between. The CDR3 spans 13 residues. CDR1 is SNHLY, CDR2 FYNNEI, per germline. This CDR3 is CASSEQSGAEQYF. CDR3 sequence (DNA): TGTGCCAGCAGTGAACAAAGCGGCGCCGAGCAGTACTTC.

The chain is built from TRBV28 and TRBJ1-2; 9 bases fit TRBD1. The CDR3 totals 16 residues. Germline loops: CDR1 MDHEN, CDR2 SYDVKM. V was pared by 3 bases and J by 7 bases, with 12 bases of the junction left unmatched. The DNA for the CDR3 is TGTGCCAGCAGTTTGTGGGGGACAGGGCTTCGTGCTGGCTACACCTTC. This gives the protein CASSLWGTGLRAGYTF.

The chain is built from TRBV6-5 and TRBJ2-7; TRBD1 is a possible D gene (6 bases). V gave up 6 bases and J gave up 2 bases, with 17 bases separating them. The CDR3 is 15 amino acids. Germline assignment: CDR1 MNHEY and CDR2 SVGAGI. The CDR3 loop is CASSRGPRGAYEQYF. As DNA, the CDR3 is TGTGCCAGCAGCAGGGGTCCTAGAGGGGCCTACGAGCAGTACTTC.

This clone is a singleton in its sample. V is TRBV12-3 or TRBV12-4 and J is TRBJ1-1, with unresolved D. The V gene lost 3 bases and the J gene lost 1 base, with 6 bases spanning the gap. The CDR3 consists of 13 residues. In DNA form, the CDR3 reads TGTGCCAGCAGTTTCCCAGGGAACACTGAAGCTTTCTTT. This translates into CASSFPGNTEAFF.

In its sample, this clone was seen once. The chain combines TRBV6-6 with TRBJ1-1; no firm D call. The V and J ends lost 2 bases and 2 bases respectively, with 15 bases between them. The germline V gene has CDR1 MNHNY and CDR2 SVGAGI (reference sequence). This CDR3 is 16 amino acids long. DNA for the CDR3: TGTGCCAGCAGTTACGGGCCTCTACCAGCCAACACTGAAGCTTTCTTT. The encoded protein is CASSYGPLPANTEAFF.